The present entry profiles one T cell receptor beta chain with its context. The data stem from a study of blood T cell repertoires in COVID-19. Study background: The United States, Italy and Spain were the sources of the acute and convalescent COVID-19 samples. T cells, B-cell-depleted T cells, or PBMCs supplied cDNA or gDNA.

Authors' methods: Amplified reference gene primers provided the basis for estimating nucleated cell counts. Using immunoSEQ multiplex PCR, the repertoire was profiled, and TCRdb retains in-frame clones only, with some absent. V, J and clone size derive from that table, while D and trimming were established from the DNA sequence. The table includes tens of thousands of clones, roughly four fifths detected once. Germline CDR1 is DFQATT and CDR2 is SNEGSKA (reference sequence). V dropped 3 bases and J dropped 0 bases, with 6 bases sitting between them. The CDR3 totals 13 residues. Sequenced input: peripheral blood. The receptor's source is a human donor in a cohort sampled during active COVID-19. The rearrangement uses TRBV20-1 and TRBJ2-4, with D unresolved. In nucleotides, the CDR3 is TGCAGTGCTAGTTCAGTAGCCAAAAACATTCAGTACTTC. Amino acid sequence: CSASSVAKNIQYF.